The 12 T cell receptor beta chains given below trace back to one sample, sequenced in a study of T cell responses to AZD1222 COVID-19 vaccine. TCRdb keeps only in-frame clones here, not all; method: immunoSEQ multiplex PCR. The sample consists of approximately 150,000 clones, just over 85% of them appearing once. Sequences were derived from peripheral blood, sampled 28 days after the second AZD1222 dose. The receptors derive from an adult who received the AZD1222 COVID-19 vaccine.

The V gene is TRBV5-8, the J gene TRBJ1-1, with TRBD1 matching over 8 bases. V lost 4 bases, J lost 7 bases, and 6 bases stayed unmatched. Germline V gene sequence: CDR1 SGHTS, CDR2 YDEGEE. CDR3 length equals 13 residues. The CDR3 protein is CASSPRGHLEAFF. CDR3 DNA: TGTGCCAGCAGCCCCAGGGGGCACCTTGAAGCTTTCTTT.

The V call is TRBV11-3, the J call TRBJ2-3; 8 bases fit TRBD1. The V segment lost 5 bases and the J segment 2 bases; nucleotides outside the gene matches: 15. The CDR3 is 18 amino acids. Germline CDR1 and CDR2: SGHNT and YENEEA. CDR3 amino acids: CASSNTYPTGDPTDTQYF. The CDR3 coding sequence is TGTGCCAGCAGCAACACATACCCGACAGGGGATCCCACAGATACGCAGTATTTT.

This clone occurred many times. The chain employs TRBV7-2 and TRBJ2-7; a weak D match, TRBD2 (6 bases). The germline CDR1 and CDR2 sequences are SGHTA and FQGNSA. The CDR3 covers 13 residues. Trimming pared 1 base from V and 5 bases from J, leaving 9 bases between. CDR3 protein: CASSLGPGDEQYF. CDR3 DNA: TGTGCCAGCAGCTTAGGACCGGGGGACGAGCAGTACTTC.

This clone was observed a few times. V and J are TRBV4-1 and TRBJ2-5, with no clear D. This CDR3 has 14 amino acids. V was trimmed by 1 base and J by 2 bases, leaving 8 bases between them. From germline, CDR1 is MGHRA and CDR2 YSYEKL. The CDR3, as DNA: TGCGCCAGCAGCCAAGTGGCAGCTCAAGAGACCCAGTACTTC. Residues: CASSQVAAQETQYF.

The chain has TRBV10-3 and TRBJ1-2; possibly TRBD1 for D (5 bases). Germline V lookup: CDR1 ENHRY, CDR2 SYGVKD. Trimming removed 5 bases from V and 0 bases from J, with 13 bases in between. CDR3 length: 15 residues. As DNA, the CDR3 is TGTGCCATCAGTACCCGACAGTCCGCTAACTATGGCTACACCTTC. Translating it yields CAISTRQSANYGYTF.

This sequence joins TRBV14 and TRBJ1-1; D unresolved. Germline V gene data show CDR1 as SGHDN and CDR2 as FVKESK. Trimming cost V 1 base and J 10 bases, with 13 bases left between them. This CDR3 region has 13 residues. This chain's CDR3 is CASSQVQDTRAFF. The CDR3, as DNA: TGTGCCAGCAGCCAAGTTCAGGATACTAGAGCTTTCTTT.

The chain links TRBV27 to TRBJ1-1; D might be TRBD1 (5 bases). The CDR3 covers 12 residues. The germline V gene has CDR1 MNHEY and CDR2 SMNVEV (reference sequence). The V and J ends lost 3 bases and 11 bases respectively, with 13 bases between them. CDR3 amino acids: CASSFLGAVAFF. In DNA, the CDR3 is TGTGCCAGCAGTTTCCTAGGGGCAGTCGCTTTCTTT.

This clone was seen once. The chain joins TRBV19 to TRBJ2-3; 11 bases are a match to TRBD2. V lost 1 base, J lost 2 bases, and 14 bases stayed unmatched. Germline loops: CDR1 LNHDA, CDR2 SQIVND (reference sequence). The CDR3 totals 20 residues. The CDR3: CASSIGLAGSSKTFTDTQYF. CDR3 nucleotides: TGTGCCAGTAGTATAGGACTAGCGGGATCGTCTAAGACTTTCACAGATACGCAGTATTTT.

This clone is a singleton in its sample. The chain uses TRBV7-2 and TRBJ2-5; D may be TRBD2 (7 bases). V was shortened by 2 bases and J by 5 bases, with 12 bases between the two germline ends. CDR3 size: 14 residues. The germline V gene has CDR1 SGHTA and CDR2 FQGNSA. The CDR3 DNA reads as TGTGCCAGCAGCTTAAGGGAGGGGGGTGAGACCCAGTACTTC. Translation gives CASSLREGGETQYF.

This clone has a single count. The chain carries TRBV20-1 and TRBJ2-1, with 7 bases lining up with TRBD2. V lost 3 bases and J lost 0; bases outside the gene matches: 5. Germline V gene data show CDR1 as DFQATT and CDR2 as SNEGSKA (reference sequence). The CDR3 spans 15 residues. CDR3 protein: CSASAREVSYNEQFF. CDR3 DNA sequence: TGCAGTGCTAGTGCCCGGGAGGTCTCCTACAATGAGCAGTTCTTC.

The V and J genes are TRBV5-4 and TRBJ2-5; the D gene is possibly TRBD2 (5 bases). Germline CDR1 and CDR2: SGHNT and YYREEE (reference sequence). V was trimmed by 4 bases and J by 4 bases, leaving 11 bases between them. This CDR3 is built from 13 residues. The CDR3 spells CASSPVGGETQYF. CDR3 DNA: TGTGCCAGCAGCCCTGTAGGAGGAGAGACCCAGTACTTC.

CDR3 protein: CASSPEIRGDYEQYF. As DNA, the CDR3 is TGTGCCAGCTCACCCGAAATTCGAGGGGACTACGAGCAGTACTTC. The gene calls are TRBV18 and TRBJ2-7; D may match TRBD1 or TRBD2 (5 bases each). Deletions cut 3 bases from V and 3 bases from J, with 15 bases between. The CDR3 length is 15 residues. Looked up from germline, CDR1 is KGHSH and CDR2 is LQKENI. Based on the CDR3 plus reference TRBV18 and TRBJ2-7, the full variable domain is NAGVMQNPRHLVRRRGQEARLRCSPMKGHSHVYWYRQLPEEGLKFMVYLQKENIIDESGMPKERFSAEFPKEGPSILRIQQVVRGDSAAYFCASSPEIRGDYEQYFGPGTRLTVT.